This TCR beta chain is drawn from a study of OX40 agonist ivuxolimab in advanced cancers. A note on the overall study: Ivuxolimab was a fully human IgG2 agonistic monoclonal antibody targeting the costimulatory receptor OX40 (CD134). Intravenous ivuxolimab was administered to patients every 2 weeks at six dose levels: 0.01, 0.1, 0.3, 1.5, 3 and 10 mg/kg. Of the roughly 51 patients in dose escalation, around 20 had hepatocellular carcinoma, some 15 had melanoma, 9 had renal cell carcinoma and 9 had head and neck cancer. The dose-escalation cohort was 82.7% male with a mean age of around 64 years, ranging from 23 to 79. Prior anti-PD-1, anti-PD-L1 or anti-CTLA-4 therapy was permitted, and 35% to 40% of dose-escalation patients had received checkpoint inhibitors. Three dose-escalation patients achieved partial responses, one with hepatocellular carcinoma and two with cutaneous melanoma. Peripheral TCRbeta sequencing aimed to test whether ivuxolimab altered TCR sequence diversity and caused clonal T-cell expansion. The monotherapy dose-escalation portion (N of about 52 patients) of the phase I ivuxolimab trial is reported in the paper. What the research found in general, with its limitations: After ivuxolimab, expanded clones were on average more numerous among CD8+ T cells than among CD4+ T cells. Clonal expansion of both CD4+ and CD8+ blood T cells was observed from baseline to week 6 at doses 0.1 to 3.0 mg/kg. Antigen specificity was not determined for the clonally expanded peripheral T cells. Low levels of normalized T-cell clonal expansion were also seen in some patients who did not respond. Partial responders in the 0.1-3.0 mg/kg groups had among the lowest normalized peripheral clonal expansion, especially among CD8+ T cells.

Patients with a history of autoimmune disease or receiving systemic immunosuppression were excluded from the trial. Peripheral blood for TCR sequencing was collected from all dose cohorts at baseline, on cycle 4 day 1, and on cycle 7 day 1. Samples came from an open-label, multicenter, first-in-human phase I dose-escalation trial of ivuxolimab. Adults with locally advanced or metastatic melanoma, renal cell carcinoma, hepatocellular carcinoma or head and neck squamous cell carcinoma were enrolled in the trial. CD4+ and CD8+ T cells were sorted separately from peripheral blood before TCR sequencing. Trimming at the junction amounts to 3 bases on V and 11 bases on J, and the germline ends lie 22 bases apart. CDR1 and CDR2 were assigned from the germline V gene as SGHTA and FQGTGA. The CDR3 has 15 amino acids, counting the end cysteine and phenylalanine. Kept here is only the CDR3 DNA, which spans 45 bases and is read in frame from base 1.

For sequencing of the TCRbeta CDR3 region, genomic DNA was extracted from the sorted cells. The immunoSEQ Assay was used to sequence the TCRbeta CDR3 regions. TCRdb holds this immuneACCESS table with in-frame rearrangements only. Some clones are missing; in checked studies, unresolved V genes explain under half, and the rest has no known cause. In this sample the table shows about 86,000 clones, roughly nine tenths of which occur a single time. The ten largest make up roughly 9.3% of the sample. Comment on this clone: Its antigen is unknown. Base qualities are not recorded, but no much larger clone differs from it by a single base.

The clonotype comes from an adult with an advanced solid tumor such as melanoma, head and neck, liver or kidney cancer. The material sequenced was CD4+ or CD8+ T cells sorted from blood, taken in a trial of the OX40 agonist ivuxolimab. Recombination connected TRBV7-3 to TRBJ2-5; the D gene is perhaps TRBD1 or TRBD2, each of them matching over 5 bases. The CDR3 region reads CASSLGPSILGEQYF. The nucleotide sequence reads TGTGCCAGCAGCTTGGGGCCGTCGATCTTGGGAGAGCAGTACTTC.